A selection of T cell receptor beta chains follows, all from one sample in a study of blood T cell repertoires in COVID-19. Using immunoSEQ multiplex PCR, the repertoire was profiled, and TCRdb retains in-frame clones only, with some absent. The repertoire holds under 250,000 clones, about 92% seen once, with 0.95% to 1.5% in the top ten. The specimen sequenced was peripheral blood. These receptors were collected from a man aged 25-45 years with acute or convalescent COVID-19. Both conserved end residues are part of each CDR3. The order of the fields is clone size, V gene, D gene, J gene, CDR3 protein, CDR3 DNA. A D gene is named only where the DNA matches it firmly. Size values are once, few and many counts, or a class for expanded clones, and some rows have none.

>NA|TRBV19|TRBD1|TRBJ1-4
CASRAGQGDEKLFF
TGTGCCAGTAGAGCGGGACAGGGAGATGAAAAACTGTTTTTT
>once|TRBV27|NA|TRBJ2-7
CASSPRTPRGEQYF
TGTGCCAGCAGTCCTCGGACCCCACGGGGCGAGCAGTACTTC
>NA|TRBV15|TRBD1|TRBJ1-5
CATSRGAPNHRGQPQHF
TGTGCCACCAGCAGAGGGGCCCCCAATCACAGGGGACAGCCCCAGCATTTT
>NA|TRBV30|TRBD1|TRBJ2-5
CAWTSGTGSAETQYF
TGTGCCTGGACCTCCGGGACAGGGAGTGCGGAGACCCAGTACTTC
>once|TRBV19|TRBD2|TRBJ2-7
CASSTGTSYEQYF
TGTGCCAGTAGTACCGGGACTAGCTACGAGCAGTACTTC
>NA|TRBV5-5|NA|TRBJ1-2
CASSSDSYYGYTF
TGTGCCAGCAGCTCGGACAGTTACTATGGCTACACCTTC
>NA|TRBV6-5|TRBD2|TRBJ2-1
CASSKGLATTEQFF
TGTGCCAGCAGTAAGGGACTAGCGACCACCGAGCAGTTCTTC
>NA|TRBV11-2|TRBD2|TRBJ2-1
CASSLDGGLAASYNEQFF
TGTGCCAGCAGCTTAGACGGAGGACTAGCGGCCTCCTACAATGAGCAGTTCTTC
>NA|TRBV6-5|NA|TRBJ1-3
CASSYSEQGNTIYF
TGTGCCAGCAGTTACTCGGAACAGGGAAACACCATATATTTT
>NA|TRBV29-1|NA|TRBJ2-3
CSVAPSHTQYF
TGCAGCGTTGCCCCTTCTCATACGCAGTATTTT
>NA|TRBV30|NA|TRBJ1-1
CAWRGGVNTEAFF
TGTGCCTGGAGGGGGGGAGTGAACACTGAAGCTTTCTTT
>NA|TRBV30|NA|TRBJ2-1
CAWSRSSDRIYNEQFF
TGTGCCTGGAGCCGAAGTTCAGACAGAATCTACAATGAGCAGTTCTTC
>NA|TRBV5-1|TRBD2|TRBJ2-1
CASSWTSGVSYNEQFF
TGCGCCAGCAGCTGGACTAGCGGGGTCTCCTACAATGAGCAGTTCTTC
>NA|TRBV19|NA|TRBJ2-5
CARTKRETQYF
TGTGCCAGGACAAAGCGGGAGACCCAGTACTTC
>NA|TRBV5-8|NA|TRBJ2-5
CASSLGSPSLETQYF
TGTGCCAGCAGCTTGGGAAGCCCAAGTCTAGAGACCCAGTACTTC
>NA|TRBV7-6|NA|TRBJ1-3
CASSLGLPSSGNTIYF
TGTGCCAGCAGCTTAGGTCTTCCTAGCTCTGGAAACACCATATATTTT
>medium-sized|TRBV11-2|NA|TRBJ2-7
CASSLESPAEDEQYF
TGTGCCAGCAGCTTAGAATCTCCGGCAGAGGACGAGCAGTACTTC
>NA|TRBV29-1|NA|TRBJ2-1
CSVRDPAEQFF
TGCAGCGTCCGTGATCCCGCGGAGCAGTTCTTC
>NA|TRBV5-1|TRBD1|TRBJ2-5
CASSLGPTGGTETQYF
TGCGCCAGCAGCTTGGGGCCGACAGGGGGCACAGAGACCCAGTACTTC
>NA|TRBV10-1|TRBD1|TRBJ2-5
CASSASDRGETQYF
TGCGCCAGCAGTGCTTCGGACAGGGGAGAGACCCAGTACTTC
>NA|TRBV11-1|TRBD2|TRBJ2-7
CASSLMTSGTHEQYF
TGTGCCAGCAGCTTAATGACTAGCGGGACCCACGAGCAGTACTTC
>NA|TRBV19|TRBD1|TRBJ2-6
CASSIDRGRSSGANVLTF
TGTGCCAGTAGTATTGACAGGGGGCGTAGCTCTGGGGCCAACGTCCTGACTTTC
>NA|TRBV15|TRBD1|TRBJ2-7
CATSGTGVQYF
TGTGCCACCTCCGGGACAGGGGTGCAGTACTTC
>NA|TRBV19|NA|TRBJ2-3
CASSMTDTDTQYF
TGTGCCAGTAGTATGACAGACACAGATACGCAGTATTTT
>NA|TRBV30|NA|TRBJ1-1
CAWIGVKNTEAFF
TGTGCCTGGATCGGAGTGAAGAACACTGAAGCTTTCTTT
>NA|TRBV18|TRBD2|TRBJ2-1
CASSPMELAPSSYNEQFF
TGTGCCAGCTCACCGATGGAACTAGCGCCAAGCTCCTACAATGAGCAGTTCTTC
>NA|TRBV28|NA|TRBJ2-3
CASSGRGYTDTQYF
TGTGCCAGCAGTGGGAGAGGTTACACAGATACGCAGTATTTT
>NA|TRBV9|NA|TRBJ1-6
CASSVAFSRRSSYNSPLHF
TGTGCCAGCAGCGTAGCGTTCTCGAGGCGATCCTCCTATAATTCACCCCTCCACTTT
>NA|TRBV29-1|TRBD2|TRBJ2-1
CSVGLSGGEQFF
TGCAGCGTTGGGTTAAGCGGGGGGGAGCAGTTCTTC
>once|TRBV19|NA|TRBJ1-1
CASSSALSGFTEAFF
TGTGCCAGTAGCTCCGCCCTTTCAGGGTTCACTGAAGCTTTCTTT
>NA|TRBV25-1|NA|TRBJ1-2
CASSDGGGVTISGYTF
TGTGCCAGCAGTGATGGTGGAGGCGTCACTATTAGTGGCTACACCTTC
>NA|TRBV30|NA|TRBJ2-7
CACRGYYEQYF
TGTGCCTGTCGGGGGTACTACGAGCAGTACTTC
>NA|TRBV28|TRBD1|TRBJ2-7
CASRNRQGSPNEQYF
TGTGCCAGCAGAAACCGACAGGGGTCCCCCAACGAGCAGTACTTC
>once|TRBV7-2|NA|TRBJ1-3
CASSLIQGGNTIYF
TGTGCCAGCAGCTTAATTCAGGGTGGGAACACCATATATTTT
>NA|TRBV12-5|NA|TRBJ1-5
CASGPTGKGNQPQHF
TGTGCTAGTGGCCCAACAGGGAAAGGCAATCAGCCCCAGCATTTT
>NA|TRBV11-2|TRBD2|TRBJ2-7
CASSFAGGGSYEQYF
TGTGCCAGCAGCTTTGCGGGAGGCGGGTCCTACGAGCAGTACTTC
>NA|TRBV7-8|NA|TRBJ2-7
CASSSSFGGHTYEQYF
TGTGCCAGCAGCTCCTCCTTTGGGGGACATACTTACGAGCAGTACTTC
>NA|TRBV12-3/TRBV12-4|NA|TRBJ1-4
CASQGQVNEKLFF
TGTGCCAGCCAGGGGCAGGTCAACGAAAAACTGTTTTTT
>NA|TRBV6-5|TRBD1|TRBJ1-5
CASKGLTGFNQPQHF
TGTGCCAGCAAAGGGCTGACAGGGTTCAATCAGCCCCAGCATTTT
>NA|TRBV5-1|NA|TRBJ1-2
CASSLTTGRGYGYTF
TGCGCCAGCAGCTTAACGACAGGACGGGGCTATGGCTACACCTTC
>NA|TRBV19|NA|TRBJ2-3
CASSIKLTDTQYF
TGTGCCAGTAGTATTAAACTCACAGATACGCAGTATTTT
>few|TRBV21-1|NA|TRBJ1-2
CASSKSQDRDLRGYTF
TGTGCCAGCAGCAAATCCCAGGACAGGGATTTAAGAGGCTACACCTTC
>NA|TRBV3-1/TRBV3-2|TRBD1|TRBJ1-2
CASSLPRTGGSNGYTF
TGTGCCAGCAGCCTTCCCCGGACAGGGGGGTCGAATGGCTACACCTTC
>NA|TRBV3-1/TRBV3-2|NA|TRBJ1-2
CASSQVVRSETYGYTF
TGTGCCAGCAGCCAAGTTGTACGGAGTGAGACCTATGGCTACACCTTC
>NA|TRBV7-6|NA|TRBJ2-7
CASSPQTGRGREQYF
TGTGCCAGCAGCCCTCAAACGGGACGTGGGAGGGAGCAGTACTTC
>NA|TRBV5-1|NA|TRBJ2-1
CASSGGTEPSYNEQFF
TGCGCCAGCAGCGGAGGTACCGAACCTTCCTACAATGAGCAGTTCTTC
>once|TRBV6-5|NA|TRBJ1-6
CASMTGSYNSPLHF
TGTGCCAGCATGACGGGCTCCTATAATTCACCCCTCCACTTT
>NA|TRBV10-1|TRBD1|TRBJ2-7
CASSESLGQGAYEQYF
TGCGCCAGCAGTGAGTCTTTAGGACAGGGGGCTTACGAGCAGTACTTC
>NA|TRBV19|NA|TRBJ2-2
CASLPGHWPGELFF
TGTGCCAGCCTTCCCGGACATTGGCCCGGGGAGCTGTTTTTT
>NA|TRBV5-1|TRBD1|TRBJ1-4
CASSLGGGTANEKLFF
TGCGCCAGCAGCTTAGGAGGTGGGACAGCTAATGAAAAACTGTTTTTT